The sequence of this T cell receptor (beta chain) was determined in a study of identical twins. Study-level results: Insertions ran lower in abundant cord blood beta clonotypes, though not in memory repertoires. Analyses of zero insertions could, in part, be confounded by invariant MAIT and iNKT cells.

This clonotype was recorded a few times. Its antigen is still unknown. The CDR3 has 12 residues. Trimming left V 4 bases short and J 2 bases short, with 6 bases between. Per germline, CDR1 SNHLY and CDR2 FYNNEI. Template switching (which added a universal primer site) was used, and cDNA carried unique molecular identifiers. TCRdb itself ran the 5' RACE reads through MiXCR, one entry per CDR3 protein. The sample yields about 460,000 distinct CDR3 sequences, approximately 15% seen once. These same records also appear under a second study, on yellow fever vaccine responses in identical twins. This second study notes: On the reported evidence, twins' vaccine T cell responses seemed partly convergent and partly personalized.

The J gene is TRBJ2-7, the V gene TRBV2; perhaps TRBD2 as D (5 bases). This TCR derives from a woman aged 18 to 35 in good health. The specimen sequenced was CD4+ T cells sorted from blood. CDR3 in amino acids: CASSAGTYEQYF. CDR3 sequence (DNA): TGTGCCAGCAGTGCGGGGACCTACGAGCAGTACTTC.